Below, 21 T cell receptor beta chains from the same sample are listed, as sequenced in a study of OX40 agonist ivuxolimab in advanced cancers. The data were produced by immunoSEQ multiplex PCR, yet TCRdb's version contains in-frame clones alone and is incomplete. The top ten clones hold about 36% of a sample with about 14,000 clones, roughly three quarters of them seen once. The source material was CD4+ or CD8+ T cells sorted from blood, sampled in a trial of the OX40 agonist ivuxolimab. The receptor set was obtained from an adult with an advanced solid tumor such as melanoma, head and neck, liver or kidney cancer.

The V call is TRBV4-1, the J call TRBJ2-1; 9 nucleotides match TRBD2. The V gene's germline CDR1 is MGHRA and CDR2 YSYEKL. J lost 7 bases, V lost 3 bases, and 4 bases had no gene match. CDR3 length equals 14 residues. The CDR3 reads CASSQGGRGNEQFF. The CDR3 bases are TGCGCCAGCAGCCAGGGCGGGAGGGGGAATGAGCAGTTCTTC.

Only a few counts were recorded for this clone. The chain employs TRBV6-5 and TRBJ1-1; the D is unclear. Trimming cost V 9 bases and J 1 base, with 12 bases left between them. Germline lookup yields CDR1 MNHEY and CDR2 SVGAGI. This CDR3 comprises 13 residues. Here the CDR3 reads CASGTLGNTEAFF. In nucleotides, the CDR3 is TGTGCCAGTGGAACACTCGGGAACACTGAAGCTTTCTTT.

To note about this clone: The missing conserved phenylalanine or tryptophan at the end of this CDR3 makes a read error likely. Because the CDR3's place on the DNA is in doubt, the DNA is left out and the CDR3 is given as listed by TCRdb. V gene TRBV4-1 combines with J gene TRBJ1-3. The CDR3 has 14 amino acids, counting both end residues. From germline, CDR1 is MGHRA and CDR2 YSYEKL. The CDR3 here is CASSQDFAFRNWKA.

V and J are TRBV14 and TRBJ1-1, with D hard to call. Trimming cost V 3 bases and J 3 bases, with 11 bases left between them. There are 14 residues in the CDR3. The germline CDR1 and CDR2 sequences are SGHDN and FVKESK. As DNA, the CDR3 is TGTGCCAGCAGCCAGAGCAGTCGTTACACTGAAGCTTTCTTT. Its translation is CASSQSSRYTEAFF.

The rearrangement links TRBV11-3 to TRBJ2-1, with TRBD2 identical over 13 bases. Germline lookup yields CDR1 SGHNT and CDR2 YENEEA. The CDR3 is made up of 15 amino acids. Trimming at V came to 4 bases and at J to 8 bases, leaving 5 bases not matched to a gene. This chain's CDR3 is CASSSWTSGSDEQFF. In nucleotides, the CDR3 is TGTGCCAGCAGCTCCTGGACTAGCGGGAGTGATGAGCAGTTCTTC.

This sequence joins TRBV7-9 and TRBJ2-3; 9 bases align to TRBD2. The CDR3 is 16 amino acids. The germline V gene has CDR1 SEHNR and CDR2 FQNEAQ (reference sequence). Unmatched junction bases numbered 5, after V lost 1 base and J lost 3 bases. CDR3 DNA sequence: TGTGCCAGCAGCTTAGGACCTGCGGGGGGGACAGATACGCAGTATTTT. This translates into CASSLGPAGGTDTQYF.

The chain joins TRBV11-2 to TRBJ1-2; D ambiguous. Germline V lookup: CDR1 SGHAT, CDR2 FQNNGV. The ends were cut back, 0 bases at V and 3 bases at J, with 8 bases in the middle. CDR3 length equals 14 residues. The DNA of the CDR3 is TGTGCCAGCAGCTTAGATCCCGGGGACTATGGCTACACCTTC. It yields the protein CASSLDPGDYGYTF.

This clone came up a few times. CDR3 coding DNA: TGTGCCAGCAGTTTATTCGAGGAATCCTACAATGAGCAGTTCTTC. Amino acids: CASSLFEESYNEQFF. The V call is TRBV27, the J call TRBJ2-1; D ambiguous. The CDR3 runs to 15 residues. Per germline, CDR1 MNHEY and CDR2 SMNVEV (reference sequence). V lost 1 base and J lost 1, with 8 bases in between.

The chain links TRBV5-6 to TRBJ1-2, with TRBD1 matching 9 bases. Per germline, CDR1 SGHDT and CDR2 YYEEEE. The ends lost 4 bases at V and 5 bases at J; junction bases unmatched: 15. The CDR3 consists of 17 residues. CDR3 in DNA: TGTGCCAGCAGCCATCGAGCCTCCGGGACAGGGTTATATGGCTACACCTTC. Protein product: CASSHRASGTGLYGYTF.

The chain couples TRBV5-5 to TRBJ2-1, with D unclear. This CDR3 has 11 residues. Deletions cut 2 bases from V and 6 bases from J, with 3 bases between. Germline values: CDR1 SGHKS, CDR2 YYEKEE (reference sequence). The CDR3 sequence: CASSFVNEQFF. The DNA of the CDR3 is TGTGCCAGCAGCTTTGTCAATGAGCAGTTCTTC. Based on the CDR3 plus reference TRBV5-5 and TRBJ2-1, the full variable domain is DAGVTQSPTHLIKTRGQQVTLRCSPISGHKSVSWYQQVLGQGPQFIFQYYEKEERGRGNFPDRFSARQFPNYSSELNVNALLLGDSALYLCASSFVNEQFFGPGTRLTVL.

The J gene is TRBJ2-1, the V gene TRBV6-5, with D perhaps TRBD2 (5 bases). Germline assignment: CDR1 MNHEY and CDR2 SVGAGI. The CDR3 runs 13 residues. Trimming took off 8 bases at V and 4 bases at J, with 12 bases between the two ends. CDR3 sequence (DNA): TGTGCCAGCGGACTTAGGGTATACAATGAGCAGTTCTTC. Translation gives CASGLRVYNEQFF.

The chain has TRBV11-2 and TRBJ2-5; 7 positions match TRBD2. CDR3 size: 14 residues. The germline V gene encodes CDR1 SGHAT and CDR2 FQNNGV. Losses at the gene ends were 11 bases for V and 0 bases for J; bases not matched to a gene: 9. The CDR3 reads CACQRGEYQETQYF. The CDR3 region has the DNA TGTGCCTGTCAGCGGGGAGAGTACCAAGAGACCCAGTACTTC.

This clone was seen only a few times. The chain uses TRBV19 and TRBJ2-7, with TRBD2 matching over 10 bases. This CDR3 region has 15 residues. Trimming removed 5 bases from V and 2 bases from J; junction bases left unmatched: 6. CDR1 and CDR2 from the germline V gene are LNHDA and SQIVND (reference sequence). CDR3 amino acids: CASSALAGATYEQYF. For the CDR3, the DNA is TGTGCCAGTAGTGCTCTAGCGGGGGCTACCTACGAGCAGTACTTC.

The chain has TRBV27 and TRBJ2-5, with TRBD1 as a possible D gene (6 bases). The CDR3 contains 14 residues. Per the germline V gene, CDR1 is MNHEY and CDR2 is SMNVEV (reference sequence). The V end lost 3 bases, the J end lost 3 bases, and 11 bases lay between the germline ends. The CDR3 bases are TGTGCCAGCAGTTTGAATACAGGGAAAGAGACCCAGTACTTC. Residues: CASSLNTGKETQYF.

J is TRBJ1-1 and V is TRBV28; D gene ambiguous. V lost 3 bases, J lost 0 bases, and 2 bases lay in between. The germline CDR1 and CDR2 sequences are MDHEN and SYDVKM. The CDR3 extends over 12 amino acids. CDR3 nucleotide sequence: TGTGCCAGCAGTTTGGTGAACACTGAAGCTTTCTTT. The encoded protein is CASSLVNTEAFF.

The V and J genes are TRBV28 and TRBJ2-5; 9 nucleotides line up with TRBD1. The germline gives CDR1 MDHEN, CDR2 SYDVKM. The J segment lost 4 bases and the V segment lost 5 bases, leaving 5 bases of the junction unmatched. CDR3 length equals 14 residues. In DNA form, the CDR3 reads TGTGCCAGCAGTCTAACAGGGGGCAGAGAGACCCAGTACTTC. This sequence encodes CASSLTGGRETQYF.

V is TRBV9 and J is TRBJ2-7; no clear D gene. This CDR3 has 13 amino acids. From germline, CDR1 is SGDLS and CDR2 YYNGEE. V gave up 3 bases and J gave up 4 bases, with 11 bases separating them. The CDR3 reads CASSEDADYEQYF. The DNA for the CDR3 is TGTGCCAGCAGCGAGGACGCGGATTACGAGCAGTACTTC.

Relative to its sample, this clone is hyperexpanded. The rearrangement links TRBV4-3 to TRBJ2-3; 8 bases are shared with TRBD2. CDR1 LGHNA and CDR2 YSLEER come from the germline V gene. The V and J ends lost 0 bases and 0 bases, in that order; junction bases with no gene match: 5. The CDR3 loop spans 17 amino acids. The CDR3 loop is CASSQEGLALSTDTQYF. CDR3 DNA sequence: TGCGCCAGCAGCCAAGAAGGACTAGCCCTCAGCACAGATACGCAGTATTTT.

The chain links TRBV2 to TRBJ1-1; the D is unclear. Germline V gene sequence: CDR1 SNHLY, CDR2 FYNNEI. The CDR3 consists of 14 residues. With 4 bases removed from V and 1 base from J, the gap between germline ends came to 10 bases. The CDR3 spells CASSGEGTNTEAFF. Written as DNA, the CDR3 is TGTGCCAGCAGTGGGGAGGGCACGAACACTGAAGCTTTCTTT.

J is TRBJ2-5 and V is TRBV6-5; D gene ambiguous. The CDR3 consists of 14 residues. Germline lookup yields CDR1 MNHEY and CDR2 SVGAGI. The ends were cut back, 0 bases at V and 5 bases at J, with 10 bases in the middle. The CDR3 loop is CASSYSIPSETQYF. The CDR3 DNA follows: TGTGCCAGCAGTTACTCAATCCCTTCGGAGACCCAGTACTTC.

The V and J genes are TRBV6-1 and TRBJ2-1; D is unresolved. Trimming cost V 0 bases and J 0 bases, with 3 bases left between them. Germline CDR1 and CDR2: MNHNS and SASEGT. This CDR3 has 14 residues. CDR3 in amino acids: CASSEASSYNEQFF. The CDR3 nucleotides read TGTGCCAGCAGTGAAGCTAGCTCCTACAATGAGCAGTTCTTC.